This T cell receptor beta chain appears in the sequencing data of a study of T-cell reconstitution after alpha-beta-depleted transplantation in children. Preparing the TCRbeta library involved the use of unique molecular identifiers. TCRdb itself ran the PCR reads through MiXCR, one entry per CDR3 protein. The table has tens of thousands of distinct CDR3 sequences, roughly 8.7% seen once. This CDR3 contains 14 residues. The V end was cut by 4 bases, the J end by 0 bases, with 12 bases between. CDR1 DFQATT and CDR2 SNEGSKA come from the germline V gene (reference sequence). This clonotype was counted many times.

The receptor was derived from a male patient aged 2-15 years who had a stem cell transplant for chronic granulomatous disease, so the T cells may come from the graft donor. This material consisted of PBMCs, mostly from graft donor cells, taken 60 days after TCRalphabeta/CD19-depleted stem cell transplant. V and J are TRBV20-1 and TRBJ2-5, with D uncertain. The CDR3 bases are TGCAGTGCTACGTTGCCCCAGTACCAAGAGACCCAGTACTTC. Amino acid sequence: CSATLPQYQETQYF.